This paragraph reports one TCR beta chain. What this receptor recognizes is not known. Base quality data are lacking; no much larger clone is found one base away. The immunoSEQ Assay, a bias-controlled multiplex PCR, was used to amplify TCRbeta CDR3 regions from genomic DNA. Turning to the authors' computational methods: Nucleated cell counts per sample were estimated from amplification of reference gene primers within the assay. To quantify the absolute abundance of each unique TCRbeta CDR3 rearrangement, sequence reads were collapsed and filtered. For each sample, productive Simpson clonality was calculated as the square root of Simpson's diversity index over productive rearrangements. TCRdb carries this immuneACCESS record with in-frame sequences only. Its versions omit some clonotypes, under half of them owing to an unresolved V gene in the studies checked, with the rest unexplained. The DNA gave D and trimming, while V, J and clone size come from that table. For this sample there are just over 200,000 clones; around 84% appear just once. The ten biggest clones cover over 4.5% of the sample.

This specimen belongs to a study of blood T cell repertoires in COVID-19 (dated by TCRdb to about 2020). Context from the whole study: Samples from collaborators originated in the United States, Italy and Spain and spanned both the acute and convalescent phases of COVID-19. The prospective study material was composed of cDNA or gDNA derived from T cells, B-cell-depleted T cells, or PBMCs. Subjects who had been exposed to COVID-19, were actively infected with it, or had recovered from it provided the deeply sampled blood TCRbeta repertoires that made up the dataset. A freely available public database, intended as a resource for researchers studying the immune response to SARS-CoV-2, is where the repertoires were released. Samples came from the ongoing ImmuneRACE study (first 160 participants) plus 1,254 subjects from 6 global collaborators. A de-identified subject ID, COVID-19 status, age in years and sex were almost always included in the sample metadata. HLA class I and class II types, where available, came from metadata supplied by the sample provider rather than from assay-based typing. General findings and caveats noted by the study authors: The amount of clinical and demographic metadata varied by source and participant and was provided uncurated.

Collaborating institutions collected whole blood in K2EDTA tubes following their own protocols. Collaborator samples were shipped for TCRbeta analysis as frozen whole blood, isolated PBMCs, or DNA extracted from either sample type. Clipping removes 4 bases from V and 0 bases from J, with 3 as the unmatched junction base count. The CDR3 starts with the cysteine, ends with the phenylalanine, and has 14 residues. The kept DNA is CDR3 alone, 42 bases in frame from the first base. CDR1 and CDR2 are drawn from the germline V gene: SGDLS, YYNGEE. The origin of this receptor is a man aged 80 or over with acute or convalescent COVID-19. The chain is encoded by TRBV9 joined to TRBJ1-2, and 7 junction bases match TRBD1. What was sequenced was peripheral blood. The CDR3 here reads CASSPGQTNYGYTF. The DNA sequence is as follows: TGTGCCAGCAGCCCGGGACAGACTAACTATGGCTACACCTTC.